The 7 T cell receptor beta chains below were found in one sample sequenced in a study of vaccination effects on CD4 cells after COVID-19 (dated by TCRdb to the early 2020s). Receptor libraries were prepared by the immunoSEQ multiplex PCR assay. Sourced from immuneACCESS, this table was stored by TCRdb with only in-frame sequences that have V and J called. A share of the clones is absent; for the studies checked, an unresolved V gene accounts for under half, and the remainder has no known explanation. Counted in this sample were over 65,000 clones; approximately 80% of them appeared once. Together, the top ten hold approximately 2% of the sample. The antigens these receptors bind are not known. After less than 13 days of culture, CD4+ T cells were isolated with the EasySep CD4+ T cell isolation kit. The sample here was CD4+ T cells from PBMCs cultured without peptide, taken before COVID-19 vaccination. The receptor source for this set is a human donor who received a COVID-19 vaccine.

The V gene is TRBV11-2, the J gene TRBJ1-6, with D unclear. The ends were cut back, 5 bases at V and 7 bases at J, with 12 bases in the middle. This CDR3 region has 14 residues. Germline V gene data show CDR1 as SGHAT and CDR2 as FQNNGV. The CDR3 reads CASSVRSNNSPLHF. The CDR3 bases are TGTGCCAGCAGCGTTCGAAGTAACAATTCACCCCTCCACTTT.

The chain joins TRBV15 to TRBJ2-2; no clear D gene. The CDR3 sequence is 11 residues long. Germline V lookup: CDR1 LNHNV, CDR2 YYDKDF (reference sequence). V dropped 8 bases and J dropped 7 bases, with 8 bases sitting between them. As DNA, the CDR3 is TGTGCCACCGGCGATATCGGGGAGCTGTTTTTT. Its protein is CATGDIGELFF.

The chain couples TRBV2 to TRBJ2-5, with 10 bases identical to TRBD2. CDR1 is SNHLY and CDR2 is FYNNEI in the germline V gene. V shed 2 bases and J 3 bases; nucleotides not matched to a gene: 6. The CDR3 length is 16 residues. CDR3 loop: CASSESPAGGKETQYF. In DNA form, the CDR3 reads TGTGCCAGCAGTGAATCCCCAGCGGGGGGGAAAGAGACCCAGTACTTC. The whole variable domain, remainder taken from reference TRBV2 and TRBJ2-5, is EPEVTQTPSHQVTQMGQEVILRCVPISNHLYFYWYRQILGQKVEFLVSFYNNEISEKSEIFDDQFSVERPDGSNFTLKIRSTKLEDSAMYFCASSESPAGGKETQYFGPGTRLLVL.

A few counts support this clone. The CDR3 bases are TGTGCCACCAGTGATAGGACAGGGAAGACTGAAGCTTTCTTT. Protein: CATSDRTGKTEAFF. V gene TRBV24-1 combines with J gene TRBJ1-1; TRBD1 agrees at 8 bases. The CDR3 has 14 residues. Per germline, CDR1 KGHDR and CDR2 SFDVKD. Unmatched junction bases numbered 4, after V lost 3 bases and J lost 5 bases.

The rearrangement links TRBV6-2 or TRBV6-3 to TRBJ2-7; tentatively, D is TRBD1 (6 bases). With 6 bases removed from V and 7 bases from J, the gap between germline ends came to 25 bases. CDR3 size: 16 residues. CDR1 is MNHEY, CDR2 SVGEGT, per germline. DNA for the CDR3: TGTGCCAGCAGCCCCCATCGACAGGTCCTCATCGGGGAGCAGTACGTC. Translation gives CASSPHRQVLIGEQYV.

V gene TRBV7-2 combines with J gene TRBJ1-1; possibly TRBD1 for D (6 bases). This CDR3 is 13 amino acids long. The germline V and J ends were trimmed by 3 bases and 7 bases, with 12 bases remaining between them. CDR1 and CDR2 from the germline V gene are SGHTA and FQGNSA. The chain's CDR3 is CASSFTGYYEAFF. CDR3 sequence (DNA): TGTGCCAGCAGCTTTACAGGGTACTATGAAGCTTTCTTT.

This clone was seen only a few times. V is TRBV2 and J is TRBJ1-1; perhaps TRBD1 as D (6 bases). Germline values: CDR1 SNHLY, CDR2 FYNNEI. The CDR3 extends over 15 amino acids. The V gene lost 6 bases and the J gene lost 1 base, with 15 bases spanning the gap. The CDR3 DNA reads TGTGCCAGCAGCGCGCAACAGGGAGGGAACACTGAAGCTTTCTTT. This sequence encodes CASSAQQGGNTEAFF.